Each of the 18 T cell receptor beta chains below was sequenced from the same sample in a study of cytomegalovirus exposure and HLA in healthy donors. PCR primers comprised 60 Vbeta and 13 Jbeta primers. TCRdb's copy holds only in-frame clones and misses some; the assay was immunoSEQ multiplex PCR. Of fewer than 150,000 clones in the sample, over 15% are singletons; the top ten hold under 2.5%. Sequenced: PBMCs. The receptors come from a woman younger than 30 in good health and CMV-seronegative.

The chain couples TRBV25-1 to TRBJ1-2; 8 positions agree with TRBD1. V dropped 4 bases and J dropped 4; count of bases not matched to a gene: 14. Germline-derived CDR1 and CDR2 are MGHDK and SYGVNS. There are 17 residues in the CDR3. CDR3 residues: CASSGPGQASGIYGYTF. In DNA form, the CDR3 reads TGTGCCAGCAGTGGCCCGGGACAGGCATCAGGCATCTATGGCTACACCTTC.

The J gene is TRBJ2-2, the V gene TRBV2; D gene uncertain. CDR3 size: 15 residues. Trimming removed 7 bases from V and 4 bases from J, with 16 bases in between. The germline V gene has CDR1 SNHLY and CDR2 FYNNEI. CDR3 bases: TGTGCCAGCAATAGTAAGAGTGCCATCACCGGGGAGCTGTTTTTT. Residues: CASNSKSAITGELFF.

This chain links TRBV20-1 with TRBJ1-1; D is undetermined. This CDR3 region has 10 residues. The germline V gene encodes CDR1 DFQATT and CDR2 SNEGSKA (reference sequence). V was trimmed by 3 bases and J by 8 bases, leaving 7 bases between them. CDR3 sequence: CSASGPEAFF. The DNA of the CDR3 is TGCAGTGCTAGTGGCCCAGAAGCTTTCTTT.

This clone was counted between two and nine times. V and J are TRBV6-1 and TRBJ2-7; TRBD1 matches 7 bases. After removal of 6 bases from V and 2 bases from J, the junction contained 10 bases not matched to a gene. Germline loops: CDR1 MNHNS, CDR2 SASEGT. The CDR3 runs to 15 residues. CDR3 amino acids: CASRVLTGVAYEQYF. The CDR3 DNA sequence: TGTGCCAGCAGGGTCCTAACAGGGGTAGCCTACGAGCAGTACTTC.

This clone was detected only a few times. The chain carries TRBV6-1 and TRBJ1-6, with D unresolved. This CDR3 has 14 amino acids. Germline V gene sequence: CDR1 MNHNS, CDR2 SASEGT. The V end lost 7 bases, the J end lost 4 bases, and 11 bases lay between the germline ends. The CDR3 DNA is TGTGCCAGCACCCCAGATCAATATAATTCACCCCTCCACTTT. This gives the protein CASTPDQYNSPLHF.

This clone was counted a few times. This chain joins TRBV4-3 and TRBJ1-1, with TRBD1 matching over 8 bases. With V trimmed by 2 bases and J by 3 bases, 11 bases remained unmatched. The CDR3 spans 17 residues. Germline CDR1 reads LGHNA; CDR2 reads YSLEER. The CDR3 DNA reads TGCGCCAGCAGCCAAACTTCTCCGGGACAGGAGTACACTGAAGCTTTCTTT. This translates into CASSQTSPGQEYTEAFF.

This clone occurred a few times. The rearrangement links TRBV10-1 to TRBJ2-7; a possible D gene is TRBD2 (5 bases). The CDR3 is made up of 14 amino acids. Trimming pared 6 bases from V and 4 bases from J, leaving 16 bases between. CDR1 WNHNN and CDR2 SYGVQD come from the germline V gene (reference sequence). The CDR3 sequence is CASSYSGRDYEQYF. The CDR3 DNA is TGCGCCAGCAGCTACTCCGGACGGGATTACGAGCAGTACTTC.

This clone showed up just a few times. The chain recombines TRBV28 with TRBJ2-5; 10 bases line up with TRBD2. The germline V gene has CDR1 MDHEN and CDR2 SYDVKM. Losses at the gene ends were 8 bases for V and 4 bases for J; bases not matched to a gene: 4. The CDR3 consists of 13 residues. The CDR3: CASGPSGRETQYF. DNA of the CDR3: TGTGCCAGCGGGCCTAGCGGGAGAGAGACCCAGTACTTC.

In its sample, this clone was seen a few times. The V and J genes are TRBV4-1 and TRBJ1-5, with 10 bases matching TRBD1. The CDR3 spans 16 residues. Germline CDR1 and CDR2: MGHRA and YSYEKL. Trimming removed 3 bases from V and 6 bases from J; junction bases left unmatched: 8. CDR3 region: CASSQAPGQGFQPQHF. The CDR3 nucleotides are TGCGCCAGCAGCCAGGCGCCGGGACAGGGGTTTCAGCCCCAGCATTTT.

The rearrangement joins TRBV28 to TRBJ1-1; D possibly corresponds to TRBD1 (5 bases). There are 11 residues in the CDR3. Trimming removed 3 bases from V and 9 bases from J, with 8 bases in between. Germline CDR1 and CDR2: MDHEN and SYDVKM. The CDR3 loop reads CASSFYRQAFF. The CDR3 DNA reads as TGTGCCAGCAGTTTTTACAGGCAAGCTTTCTTT.

V and J are TRBV9 and TRBJ2-7; 8 nucleotides agree with TRBD1. Unmatched junction bases numbered 10, after V lost 2 bases and J lost 6 bases. This CDR3 region has 15 residues. Per the germline V gene, CDR1 is SGDLS and CDR2 is YYNGEE. CDR3 protein: CASSVSSQGAAEQYF. CDR3 nucleotide sequence: TGTGCCAGCAGCGTTAGTTCCCAGGGGGCGGCCGAGCAGTACTTC.

The chain carries TRBV7-3 and TRBJ2-5; D remains ambiguous. The germline gives CDR1 SGHTA, CDR2 FQGTGA. This CDR3 contains 12 residues. V lost 3 bases to trimming and J lost 5 bases, with 7 bases between them. Here the CDR3 DNA reads TGTGCCAGCAGCTTTCCCGGGGAGACCCAGTACTTC. Translated: CASSFPGETQYF.

The chain uses TRBV2 and TRBJ2-2; the match to TRBD1 covers 7 bases. Per the germline V gene, CDR1 is SNHLY and CDR2 is FYNNEI. V gave up 6 bases and J gave up 4 bases; unmatched junction bases: 5. CDR3 size: 14 residues. The CDR3 nucleotides are TGTGCCAGCAGGGTACAGGGGATCACCGGGGAGCTGTTTTTT. Protein: CASRVQGITGELFF.

This clone appeared a few times. The gene calls are TRBV2 and TRBJ2-1; 11 bases line up with TRBD1. The CDR3 is 15 residues long. V trimming: 6 bases; J trimming: 0 bases; junction bases outside the gene matches: 1. CDR1 and CDR2 from the germline V gene are SNHLY and FYNNEI. The CDR3 region has the DNA TGTGCCAGCAGAGGGACAGGGGGCTCCTACAATGAGCAGTTCTTC. This sequence encodes CASRGTGGSYNEQFF.

This clone was recorded a few times. The CDR3, as DNA: TGTGCCAGCAAGGACAGACCCAGCTCCTACGAGCAGTACTTC. Its protein is CASKDRPSSYEQYF. The chain links TRBV2 to TRBJ2-7, with a tentative D call TRBD1 (6 bases). CDR1 and CDR2 (germline): SNHLY, FYNNEI. The CDR3 loop spans 14 amino acids. The ends were cut back, 7 bases at V and 0 bases at J, with 13 bases in the middle.

This clone has more than one count but fewer than ten. The chain combines TRBV27 with TRBJ2-7, with 7 nucleotides matching TRBD2. J lost 7 bases, V lost 3 bases, and 0 bases had no gene match. The CDR3 sequence is 11 residues long. The germline V gene has CDR1 MNHEY and CDR2 SMNVEV (reference sequence). The CDR3 DNA reads as TGTGCCAGCAGTTTCGGGGGGGAGCAGTACTTC. Translating gives CASSFGGEQYF.

The V and J genes are TRBV27 and TRBJ2-1; D gene unclear. This CDR3 is 15 amino acids long. The germline V gene has CDR1 MNHEY and CDR2 SMNVEV (reference sequence). V dropped 5 bases and J dropped 0 bases, with 11 bases sitting between them. This CDR3 is CASSPGPGSYNEQFF. CDR3 DNA: TGTGCCAGCAGTCCAGGTCCTGGCTCCTACAATGAGCAGTTCTTC.

This clone showed up just a few times. The chain links TRBV5-4 to TRBJ1-6, with D possibly TRBD1 on 5 matching bases. The germline V gene encodes CDR1 SGHNT and CDR2 YYREEE (reference sequence). The V end lost 3 bases, the J end lost 2 bases, and 18 bases lay between the germline ends. This CDR3 is 18 amino acids long. CDR3 residues: CASSSLFGGDAYNSPLHF. DNA of the CDR3: TGTGCCAGCAGCTCCCTCTTCGGGGGAGACGCCTATAATTCACCCCTCCACTTT.